This T cell receptor beta chain appears in the sequencing data of a study of T cell responses to AZD1222 COVID-19 vaccine. Study-wide points: Clonal diversity may have been underestimated in mostly white British donors. Targets within unmutated variant regions were reportedly found for nearly half of spike-specific TCRs. The study found Spike-specific TCR breadth and depth rose after two AZD1222 doses.

Produced via immunoSEQ multiplex PCR; TCRdb's table is partial and in-frame only. The sample lists about 140,000 clones; approximately 93% were seen once. A remark on this clone: Its antigen is not known.

The germline V gene has CDR1 WNHNN and CDR2 SYGVQD (reference sequence). The CDR3 spans 15 residues. V was cut by 0 bases and J by 1 base, with 6 bases left in between. This TCR was sampled from an adult who had recovered from COVID-19. The specimen comprised peripheral blood, sampled after recovery from COVID-19. This chain uses TRBV10-1 with TRBJ2-2, with D perhaps TRBD2 (6 bases). The CDR3 is CASSESGGNTGELFF. The CDR3 nucleotides are TGCGCCAGCAGTGAGTCGGGGGGGAACACCGGGGAGCTGTTTTTT.